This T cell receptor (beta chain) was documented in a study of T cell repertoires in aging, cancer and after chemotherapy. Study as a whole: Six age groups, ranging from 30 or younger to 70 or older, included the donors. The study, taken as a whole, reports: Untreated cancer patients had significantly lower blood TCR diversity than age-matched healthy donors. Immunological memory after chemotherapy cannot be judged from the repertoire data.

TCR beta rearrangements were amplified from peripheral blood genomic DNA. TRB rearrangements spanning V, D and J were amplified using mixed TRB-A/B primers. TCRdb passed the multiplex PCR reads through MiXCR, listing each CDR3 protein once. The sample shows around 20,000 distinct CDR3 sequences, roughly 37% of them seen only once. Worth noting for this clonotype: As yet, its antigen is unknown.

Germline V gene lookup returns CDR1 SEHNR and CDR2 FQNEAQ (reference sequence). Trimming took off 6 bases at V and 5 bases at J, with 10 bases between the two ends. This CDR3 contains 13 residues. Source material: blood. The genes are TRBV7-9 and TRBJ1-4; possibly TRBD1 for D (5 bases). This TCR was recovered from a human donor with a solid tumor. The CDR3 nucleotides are TGTGCCAGCAGGGGGACGGGAAATGAAAAACTGTTTTTT. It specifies CASRGTGNEKLFF.